This T cell receptor beta chain was identified in a study of blood T cell repertoires in COVID-19. Study overall: Italy, Spain and the United States were the sources of the convalescent and acute COVID-19 samples. Sources were T cells, B-cell-depleted T cells, or PBMCs; the material itself was cDNA or gDNA.

The CDR3 runs 15 residues. V lost 4 bases, J lost 4 bases, and 5 bases stayed unmatched. Germline-derived CDR1 and CDR2 are LGHNA and YSLEER. Assay: immunoSEQ multiplex PCR; the TCRdb copy retains only in-frame clones and omits some. The table includes 200,000 to 250,000 clones, roughly 84% detected once. The sample was peripheral blood. This sequence originates from a man aged 25-45 years with active or convalescent COVID-19. This chain links TRBV4-3 with TRBJ2-1; 9 bases map to TRBD2. CDR3 bases: TGCGCCAGCAGCCCGGCTAGCGGGACTTACAATGAGCAGTTCTTC. Translated: CASSPASGTYNEQFF.